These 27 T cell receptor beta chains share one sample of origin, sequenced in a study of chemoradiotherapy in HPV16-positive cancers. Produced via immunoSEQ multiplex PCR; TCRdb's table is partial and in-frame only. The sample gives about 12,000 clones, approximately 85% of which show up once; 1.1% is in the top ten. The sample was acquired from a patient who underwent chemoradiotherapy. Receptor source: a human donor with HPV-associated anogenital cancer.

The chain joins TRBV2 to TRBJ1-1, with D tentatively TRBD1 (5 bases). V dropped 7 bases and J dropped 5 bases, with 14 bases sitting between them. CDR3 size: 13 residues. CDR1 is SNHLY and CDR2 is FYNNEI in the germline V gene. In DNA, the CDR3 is TGTGCCAGCAAAATTGGGGGACCGACTGAAGCTTTCTTT. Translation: CASKIGGPTEAFF.

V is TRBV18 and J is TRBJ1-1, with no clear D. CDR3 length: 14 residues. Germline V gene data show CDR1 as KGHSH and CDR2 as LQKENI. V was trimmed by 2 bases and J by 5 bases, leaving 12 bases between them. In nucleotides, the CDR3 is TGTGCCAGCTCACCATCCGGGTATTGGACTGAAGCTTTCTTT. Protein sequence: CASSPSGYWTEAFF. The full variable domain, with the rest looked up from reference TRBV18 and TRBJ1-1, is NAGVMQNPRHLVRRRGQEARLRCSPMKGHSHVYWYRQLPEEGLKFMVYLQKENIIDESGMPKERFSAEFPKEGPSILRIQQVVRGDSAAYFCASSPSGYWTEAFFGQGTRLTVV.

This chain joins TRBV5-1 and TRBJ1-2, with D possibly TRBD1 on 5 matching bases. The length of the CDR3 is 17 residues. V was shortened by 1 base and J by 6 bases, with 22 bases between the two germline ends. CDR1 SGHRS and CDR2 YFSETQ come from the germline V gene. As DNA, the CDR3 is TGCGCCAGCAGCTTGACTCGGGGGAGGGAAGATAGGAATGGCTACACCTTC. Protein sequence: CASSLTRGREDRNGYTF.

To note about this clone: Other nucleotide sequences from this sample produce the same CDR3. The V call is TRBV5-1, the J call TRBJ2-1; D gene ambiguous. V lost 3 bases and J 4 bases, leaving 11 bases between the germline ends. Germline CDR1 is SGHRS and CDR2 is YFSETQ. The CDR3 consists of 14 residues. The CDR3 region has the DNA TGCGCCAGCAGCTCCCACCCAAATTACAATGAGCAGTTCTTC. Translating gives CASSSHPNYNEQFF.

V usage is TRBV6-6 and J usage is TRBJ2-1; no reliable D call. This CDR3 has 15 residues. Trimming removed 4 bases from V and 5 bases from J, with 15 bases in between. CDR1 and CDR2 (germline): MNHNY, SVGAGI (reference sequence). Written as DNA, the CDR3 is TGTGCCAGCAGTTCCCGGGTAGGGAACAACAATGAGCAGTTCTTC. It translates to CASSSRVGNNNEQFF.

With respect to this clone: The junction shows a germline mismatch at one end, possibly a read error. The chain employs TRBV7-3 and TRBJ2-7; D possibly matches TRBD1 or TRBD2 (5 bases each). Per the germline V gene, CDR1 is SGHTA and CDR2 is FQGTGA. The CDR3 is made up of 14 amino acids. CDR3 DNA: TGTGCCAGCAGCTTAGGTCGTGGTGGGGACGAGCAGTGCTTC. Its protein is CASSLGRGGDEQCF. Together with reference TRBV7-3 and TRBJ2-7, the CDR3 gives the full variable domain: GAGVSQTPSNKVTEKGKYVELRCDPISGHTALYWYRQSLGQGPEFLIYFQGTGAADDSGLPNDRFFAVRPEGSVSTLKIQRTERGDSAVYLCASSLGRGGDEQCFGPGTRLTVT.

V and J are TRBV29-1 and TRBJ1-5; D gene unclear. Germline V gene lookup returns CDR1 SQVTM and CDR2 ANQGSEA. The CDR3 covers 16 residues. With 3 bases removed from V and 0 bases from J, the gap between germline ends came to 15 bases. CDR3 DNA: TGCAGCGTTGATATGATGGGGAACCATAGCAATCAGCCCCAGCATTTT. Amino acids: CSVDMMGNHSNQPQHF.

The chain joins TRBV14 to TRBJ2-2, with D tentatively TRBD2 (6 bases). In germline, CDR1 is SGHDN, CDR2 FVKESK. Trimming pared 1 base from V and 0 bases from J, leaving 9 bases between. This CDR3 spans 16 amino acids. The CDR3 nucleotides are TGTGCCAGCAGCCAAGTGGTAGCGGCGAACACCGGGGAGCTGTTTTTT. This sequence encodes CASSQVVAANTGELFF.

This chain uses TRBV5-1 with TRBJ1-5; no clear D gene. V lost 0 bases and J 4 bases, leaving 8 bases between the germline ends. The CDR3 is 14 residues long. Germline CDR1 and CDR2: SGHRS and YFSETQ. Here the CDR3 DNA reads TGCGCCAGCAGCTTGGCCTCGGGGAATCAGCCCCAGCATTTT. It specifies CASSLASGNQPQHF.

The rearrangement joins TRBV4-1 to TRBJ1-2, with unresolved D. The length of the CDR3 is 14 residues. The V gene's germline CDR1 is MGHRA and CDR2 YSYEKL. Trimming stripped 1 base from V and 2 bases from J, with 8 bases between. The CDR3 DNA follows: TGCGCCAGCAGCCAAGTTGTGGGGAACTATGGCTACACCTTC. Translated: CASSQVVGNYGYTF.

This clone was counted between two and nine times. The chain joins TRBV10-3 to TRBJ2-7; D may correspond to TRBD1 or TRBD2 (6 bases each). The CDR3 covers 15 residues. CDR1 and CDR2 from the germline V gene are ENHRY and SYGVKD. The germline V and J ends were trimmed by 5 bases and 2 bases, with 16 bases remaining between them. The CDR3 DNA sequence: TGTGCCATCAGTCCAGAGGGGGGTTTCGCCTACGAGCAGTACTTC. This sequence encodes CAISPEGGFAYEQYF.

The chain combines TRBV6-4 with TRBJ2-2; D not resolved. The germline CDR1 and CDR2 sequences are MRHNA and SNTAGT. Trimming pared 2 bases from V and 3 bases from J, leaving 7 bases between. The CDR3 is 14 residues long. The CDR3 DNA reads TGTGCCAGCAGTGACCGGCAGGACACCGGGGAGCTGTTTTTT. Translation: CASSDRQDTGELFF.

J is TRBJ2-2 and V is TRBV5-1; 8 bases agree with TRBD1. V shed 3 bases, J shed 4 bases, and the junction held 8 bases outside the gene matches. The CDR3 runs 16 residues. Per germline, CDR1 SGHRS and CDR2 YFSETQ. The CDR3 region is CASSSSGGASTGELFF. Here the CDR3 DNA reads TGCGCCAGCAGCTCTTCAGGGGGCGCGTCCACCGGGGAGCTGTTTTTT.

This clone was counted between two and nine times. CDR3 sequence reads: CASSDRQSLHF. CDR3 in DNA: TGTGCCAGCAGTGACCGACAGAGCCTCCACTTT. The chain combines TRBV6-4 with TRBJ1-6; D perhaps matches TRBD1 (5 bases). In germline, CDR1 is MRHNA, CDR2 SNTAGT. Between the trimmed V and J ends, which lost 2 bases and 15 bases, there was a span of 8 bases. The CDR3 consists of 11 residues.

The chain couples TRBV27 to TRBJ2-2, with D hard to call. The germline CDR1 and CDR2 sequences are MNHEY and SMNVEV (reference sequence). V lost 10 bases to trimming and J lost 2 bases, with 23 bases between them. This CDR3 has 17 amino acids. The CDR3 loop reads CATTARDTILNTGELFF. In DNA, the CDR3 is TGTGCCACCACCGCTCGCGATACTATTCTTAACACCGGGGAGCTGTTTTTT.

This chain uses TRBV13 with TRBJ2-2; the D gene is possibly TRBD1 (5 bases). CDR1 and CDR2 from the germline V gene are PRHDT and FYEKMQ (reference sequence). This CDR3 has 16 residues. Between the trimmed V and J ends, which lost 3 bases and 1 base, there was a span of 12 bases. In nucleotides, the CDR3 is TGTGCCAGCAGCTTGATGACAGTTCGGAACACCGGGGAGCTGTTTTTT. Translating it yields CASSLMTVRNTGELFF. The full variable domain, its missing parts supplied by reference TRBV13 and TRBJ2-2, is AAGVIQSPRHLIKEKRETATLKCYPIPRHDTVYWYQQGPGQDPQFLISFYEKMQSDKGSIPDRFSAQQFSDYHSELNMSSLELGDSALYFCASSLMTVRNTGELFFGEGSRLTVL.

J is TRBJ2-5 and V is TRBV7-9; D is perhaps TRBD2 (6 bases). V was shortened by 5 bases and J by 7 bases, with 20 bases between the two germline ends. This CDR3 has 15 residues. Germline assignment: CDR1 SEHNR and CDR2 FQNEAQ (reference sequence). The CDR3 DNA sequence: TGTGCCAGCAGCCCCCAAACTAGCTCGGTGGGGACCCAGTACTTC. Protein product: CASSPQTSSVGTQYF.

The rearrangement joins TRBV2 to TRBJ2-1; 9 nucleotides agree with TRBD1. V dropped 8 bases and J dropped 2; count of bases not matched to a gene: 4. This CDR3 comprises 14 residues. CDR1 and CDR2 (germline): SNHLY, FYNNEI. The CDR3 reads CASGGQGTYNEQFF. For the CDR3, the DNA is TGTGCCAGCGGCGGACAGGGGACCTACAATGAGCAGTTCTTC. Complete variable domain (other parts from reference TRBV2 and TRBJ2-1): EPEVTQTPSHQVTQMGQEVILRCVPISNHLYFYWYRQILGQKVEFLVSFYNNEISEKSEIFDDQFSVERPDGSNFTLKIRSTKLEDSAMYFCASGGQGTYNEQFFGPGTRLTVL.

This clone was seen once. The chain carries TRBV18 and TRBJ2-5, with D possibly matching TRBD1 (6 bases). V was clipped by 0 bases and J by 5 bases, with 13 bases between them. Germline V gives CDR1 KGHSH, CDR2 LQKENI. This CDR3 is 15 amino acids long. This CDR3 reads CASSPPSLGAETQYF. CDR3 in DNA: TGTGCCAGCTCACCACCTTCGTTGGGGGCTGAGACCCAGTACTTC.

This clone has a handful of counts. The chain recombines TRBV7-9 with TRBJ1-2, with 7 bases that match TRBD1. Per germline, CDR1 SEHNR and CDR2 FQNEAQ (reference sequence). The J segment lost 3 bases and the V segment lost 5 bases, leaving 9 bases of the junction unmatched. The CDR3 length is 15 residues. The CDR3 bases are TGTGCCAGCAGCACCTTGACAGGGCACCACTATGGCTACACCTTC. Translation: CASSTLTGHHYGYTF.

The CDR3 protein is CASSPAPGGDSPLHF. CDR3 in DNA: TGTGCCAGCTCCCCCGCCCCAGGGGGTGATTCACCCCTCCACTTT. The chain carries TRBV18 and TRBJ1-6; 7 bases map to TRBD1. Unmatched junction bases numbered 10, after V lost 6 bases and J lost 8 bases. The CDR3 sequence is 15 residues long. Germline V gene lookup returns CDR1 KGHSH and CDR2 LQKENI.

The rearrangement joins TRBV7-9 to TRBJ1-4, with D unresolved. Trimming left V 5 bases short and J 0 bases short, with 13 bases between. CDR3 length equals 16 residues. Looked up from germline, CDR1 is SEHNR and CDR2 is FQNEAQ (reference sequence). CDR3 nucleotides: TGTGCCAGCAGCCCTAGAAGGATAGCAACTAATGAAAAACTGTTTTTT. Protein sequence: CASSPRRIATNEKLFF.

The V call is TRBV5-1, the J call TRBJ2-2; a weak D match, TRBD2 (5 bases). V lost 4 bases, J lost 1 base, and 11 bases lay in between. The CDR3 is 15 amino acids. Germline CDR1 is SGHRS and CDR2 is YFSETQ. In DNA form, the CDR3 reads TGCGCCAGCAGCAACCCCGGGGAGAACACCGGGGAGCTGTTTTTT. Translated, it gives CASSNPGENTGELFF.

In DNA form, the CDR3 reads TGCGCCAGCAGCTTACAGGTTGGGGACACTGAAGCTTTCTTT. It is translated as CASSLQVGDTEAFF. The genes are TRBV5-1 and TRBJ1-1; weak D call: TRBD1 (5 bases). V was trimmed by 2 bases and J by 3 bases, leaving 11 bases between them. The germline CDR1 and CDR2 sequences are SGHRS and YFSETQ. The CDR3 runs 14 residues.

The CDR3 sequence is CASSERSYSYEQYF. The CDR3, as DNA: TGTGCCAGCAGTGAACGGTCGTACTCCTACGAGCAGTACTTC. This chain links TRBV6-1 with TRBJ2-7; D uncertain. V was trimmed by 2 bases and J by 0 bases, leaving 8 bases between them. The length of the CDR3 is 14 residues. Germline V gene lookup returns CDR1 MNHNS and CDR2 SASEGT.

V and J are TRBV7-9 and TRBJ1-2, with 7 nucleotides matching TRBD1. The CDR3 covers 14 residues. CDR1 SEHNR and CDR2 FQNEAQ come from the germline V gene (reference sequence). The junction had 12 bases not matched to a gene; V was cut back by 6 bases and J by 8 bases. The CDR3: CASSRTGLNSGYTF. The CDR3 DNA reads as TGTGCCAGCAGTCGGACAGGTTTAAATTCGGGCTACACCTTC. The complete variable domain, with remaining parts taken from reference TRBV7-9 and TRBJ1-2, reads DTGVSQNPRHKITKRGQNVTFRCDPISEHNRLYWYRQTLGQGPEFLTYFQNEAQLEKSRLLSDRFSAERPKGSFSTLEIQRTEQGDSAMYLCASSRTGLNSGYTFGSGTRLTVV.

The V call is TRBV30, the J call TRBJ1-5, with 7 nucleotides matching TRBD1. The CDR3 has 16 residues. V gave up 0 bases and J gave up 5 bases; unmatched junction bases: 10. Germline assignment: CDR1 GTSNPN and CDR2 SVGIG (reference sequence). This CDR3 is CAWSVRYRGGDQPQHF. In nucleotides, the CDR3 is TGTGCCTGGAGTGTACGGTACAGGGGAGGGGATCAGCCCCAGCATTTT.